The rows below give T cell receptor beta chains drawn from one sample of a study of post-analysis software for immune sequencing data. One entry per CDR3 protein, called by TCRdb with MiXCR from the PCR reads. The sample contains 750,000 to 900,000 distinct CDR3 sequences, about 43% of which appear only once. Input material: blood. The receptors derive from a girl aged 10-17 years with multiple sclerosis. The CDR3 runs from the conserved cysteine through the conserved F or W. A D gene is named only where the DNA matches it firmly. The size field is filled for only some rows; it gives once, few, many or a size class.

cdr3_aa: CASSQDVLDEQYF
cdr3_nt: TGCGCCAGCAGCCAAGATGTTTTGGACGAGCAGTACTTC
d_call: -
v_call: TRBV4-1
clone_size: -
j_call: TRBJ2-7

cdr3_aa: CSARGATDTQYF
cdr3_nt: TGCAGTGCTAGAGGCGCAACAGATACGCAGTATTTT
d_call: -
v_call: TRBV20-1
clone_size: many
j_call: TRBJ2-3

cdr3_aa: CASSPWDPTDTQYF
cdr3_nt: TGTGCCAGCAGCCCCTGGGACCCCACAGATACGCAGTATTTT
d_call: -
v_call: TRBV11-2
clone_size: -
j_call: TRBJ2-3

cdr3_aa: CSGQGQVGGYTF
cdr3_nt: TGCAGTGGACAGGGACAGGTGGGAGGCTACACCTTC
d_call: TRBD1
v_call: TRBV20-1
clone_size: -
j_call: TRBJ1-2

cdr3_aa: CSVAGDTPNGDEFF
cdr3_nt: TGCAGCGTTGCAGGAGATACTCCGAATGGGGACGAGTTCTTC
d_call: -
v_call: TRBV29-1
clone_size: -
j_call: TRBJ2-1

cdr3_aa: CASSVPRWGETIYEQYF
cdr3_nt: TGTGCCAGCAGTGTACCTCGCTGGGGGGAAACAATCTACGAGCAGTACTTC
d_call: -
v_call: TRBV2
clone_size: -
j_call: TRBJ2-7

cdr3_aa: CASSDPGTSSNEQFF
cdr3_nt: TGTGCCAGCAGTGACCCCGGGACTTCTTCAAATGAGCAGTTCTTC
d_call: -
v_call: TRBV25-1
clone_size: -
j_call: TRBJ2-1

cdr3_aa: CASSGSRLEDTQYF
cdr3_nt: TGTGCCAGCAGTGGATCGCGGTTGGAAGATACGCAGTATTTT
d_call: -
v_call: TRBV6-1
clone_size: many
j_call: TRBJ2-3

cdr3_aa: CASSLVAGGADTQYF
cdr3_nt: TGTGCCAGCAGTTTAGTAGCGGGAGGAGCGGATACGCAGTATTTT
d_call: TRBD2
v_call: TRBV7-9
clone_size: few
j_call: TRBJ2-3

cdr3_aa: CSADYGANQPQHF
cdr3_nt: TGCAGTGCTGATTACGGGGCCAATCAGCCCCAGCATTTT
d_call: -
v_call: TRBV20-1
clone_size: -
j_call: TRBJ1-5

cdr3_aa: CARRGNYGYTF
cdr3_nt: TGTGCCAGAAGGGGGAACTATGGCTACACCTTC
d_call: -
v_call: TRBV5-6
clone_size: once
j_call: TRBJ1-2

cdr3_aa: CSASATSLSSNEQFF
cdr3_nt: TGCAGTGCTAGTGCGACTAGCCTTTCGTCCAATGAGCAGTTCTTC
d_call: TRBD2
v_call: TRBV20-1
clone_size: -
j_call: TRBJ2-1

cdr3_aa: CASSPPAPGLSITEAFF
cdr3_nt: TGTGCCAGCAGCCCCCCCGCTCCTGGACTTTCCATTACTGAAGCTTTCTTT
d_call: -
v_call: TRBV11-1
clone_size: -
j_call: TRBJ1-1

cdr3_aa: CASSFGWEGTDTQYF
cdr3_nt: TGTGCCAGCAGCTTCGGGTGGGAAGGAACAGATACGCAGTATTTT
d_call: -
v_call: TRBV13
clone_size: -
j_call: TRBJ2-3

cdr3_aa: CASSEMRLAGGHETQYF
cdr3_nt: TGTGCCAGCAGTGAAATGCGCCTAGCGGGAGGGCATGAGACCCAGTACTTC
d_call: TRBD2
v_call: TRBV6-1
clone_size: -
j_call: TRBJ2-5

cdr3_aa: CSAERSGRIGGNEQFF
cdr3_nt: TGCAGTGCTGAGAGGAGCGGGAGGATAGGGGGCAATGAGCAGTTCTTC
d_call: TRBD2
v_call: TRBV20-1
clone_size: -
j_call: TRBJ2-1

cdr3_aa: CASSLVIRTGGTEAFF
cdr3_nt: TGTGCCAGCAGCTTAGTGATTAGGACAGGGGGAACTGAAGCTTTCTTT
d_call: TRBD1
v_call: TRBV7-2
clone_size: -
j_call: TRBJ1-1

cdr3_aa: CASSYSSGDSYEQYF
cdr3_nt: TGTGCCAGCAGTTACTCGAGCGGGGACTCCTACGAGCAGTACTTC
d_call: TRBD2
v_call: TRBV6-5
clone_size: -
j_call: TRBJ2-7

cdr3_aa: CASSLGRGLREQYF
cdr3_nt: TGCGCCAGCAGCTTGGGCAGGGGGCTTCGGGAGCAGTACTTC
d_call: TRBD1
v_call: TRBV5-1
clone_size: -
j_call: TRBJ2-7

cdr3_aa: CASSLGAGQGPYEQYF
cdr3_nt: TGTGCCAGCAGCTTAGGGGCGGGACAGGGTCCCTACGAGCAGTACTTC
d_call: TRBD1
v_call: TRBV7-9
clone_size: few
j_call: TRBJ2-7

cdr3_aa: CASEASDTDTQYF
cdr3_nt: TGTGCCAGCGAGGCTAGCGACACAGATACGCAGTATTTT
d_call: -
v_call: TRBV6-6
clone_size: -
j_call: TRBJ2-3

cdr3_aa: CSLDRGGRNEQFF
cdr3_nt: TGCAGCTTAGACAGGGGGGGAAGGAATGAGCAGTTCTTC
d_call: TRBD1
v_call: TRBV29-1
clone_size: -
j_call: TRBJ2-1

cdr3_aa: CATSDTRNNEQFF
cdr3_nt: TGTGCCACCAGTGATACCCGAAACAATGAGCAGTTCTTC
d_call: -
v_call: TRBV24-1
clone_size: few
j_call: TRBJ2-1

cdr3_aa: CSVEGLAGGITDTQYF
cdr3_nt: TGCAGCGTTGAGGGTCTGGCGGGAGGGATCACAGATACGCAGTATTTT
d_call: TRBD2
v_call: TRBV29-1
clone_size: -
j_call: TRBJ2-3

cdr3_aa: CASSVGSSDYEQYF
cdr3_nt: TGTGCCAGCAGCGTAGGAAGTAGCGACTACGAGCAGTACTTC
d_call: -
v_call: TRBV9
clone_size: -
j_call: TRBJ2-7

cdr3_aa: CASSMAGARGYTF
cdr3_nt: TGTGCCAGTAGTATGGCTGGGGCGAGAGGCTACACCTTC
d_call: -
v_call: TRBV19
clone_size: -
j_call: TRBJ1-2

cdr3_aa: CASSLLLQGASEAFF
cdr3_nt: TGTGCCAGCAGTTTATTGCTCCAGGGGGCCTCTGAAGCTTTCTTT
d_call: TRBD1
v_call: TRBV12-3/TRBV12-4
clone_size: -
j_call: TRBJ1-1

cdr3_aa: CASSTGVTGELFF
cdr3_nt: TGTGCCAGCAGCACGGGTGTCACCGGGGAGCTGTTTTTT
d_call: -
v_call: TRBV5-5
clone_size: few
j_call: TRBJ2-2

cdr3_aa: CSVVPSGNYNEQFF
cdr3_nt: TGCAGCGTTGTGCCTAGCGGGAACTACAATGAGCAGTTCTTC
d_call: TRBD2
v_call: TRBV29-1
clone_size: few
j_call: TRBJ2-1

cdr3_aa: CASSPDTYGAQETQYF
cdr3_nt: TGTGCCAGCAGTCCCGACACCTATGGAGCACAAGAGACCCAGTACTTC
d_call: -
v_call: TRBV12-3/TRBV12-4
clone_size: few
j_call: TRBJ2-5

cdr3_aa: CSARDTGNSYEQYF
cdr3_nt: TGCAGTGCTAGAGATACAGGGAACTCCTACGAGCAGTACTTC
d_call: -
v_call: TRBV20-1
clone_size: few
j_call: TRBJ2-7

cdr3_aa: CASSSPQGFTEAFF
cdr3_nt: TGTGCCAGCAGTTCACCACAGGGTTTCACTGAAGCTTTCTTT
d_call: -
v_call: TRBV12-3/TRBV12-4
clone_size: few
j_call: TRBJ1-1

cdr3_aa: CASSLTITGSTEAFF
cdr3_nt: TGTGCCAGCAGCTTGACCATAACAGGGTCCACTGAAGCTTTCTTT
d_call: -
v_call: TRBV5-6
clone_size: -
j_call: TRBJ1-1

cdr3_aa: CSARFHRWEDNEQFF
cdr3_nt: TGCAGTGCTAGGTTTCACAGGTGGGAAGACAATGAGCAGTTCTTC
d_call: -
v_call: TRBV20-1
clone_size: few
j_call: TRBJ2-1

cdr3_aa: CASRPMGTGELFF
cdr3_nt: TGTGCCAGCAGGCCCATGGGGACCGGGGAGCTGTTTTTT
d_call: -
v_call: TRBV12-3/TRBV12-4
clone_size: -
j_call: TRBJ2-2

cdr3_aa: CSVEDRSRANVLTF
cdr3_nt: TGCAGCGTTGAGGACAGGTCCCGGGCCAACGTCCTGACTTTC
d_call: TRBD1
v_call: TRBV29-1
clone_size: -
j_call: TRBJ2-6

cdr3_aa: CASGDRDRGLYEQYF
cdr3_nt: TGCGCCAGCGGCGACCGGGACAGGGGTCTCTACGAGCAGTACTTC
d_call: TRBD1
v_call: TRBV5-1
clone_size: few
j_call: TRBJ2-7

cdr3_aa: CASSRTGTPPNYGYTF
cdr3_nt: TGTGCCAGCAGCCGCACCGGGACACCGCCTAACTATGGCTACACCTTC
d_call: -
v_call: TRBV12-3/TRBV12-4
clone_size: -
j_call: TRBJ1-2

cdr3_aa: CASATGKSVNYGYTF
cdr3_nt: TGTGCCAGCGCTACAGGGAAATCTGTGAACTATGGCTACACCTTC
d_call: -
v_call: TRBV6-2/TRBV6-3
clone_size: few
j_call: TRBJ1-2

cdr3_aa: CASSLFSGRAEQFF
cdr3_nt: TGTGCCAGCAGTTTGTTTAGCGGTCGGGCTGAGCAGTTCTTC
d_call: -
v_call: TRBV28
clone_size: once
j_call: TRBJ2-1